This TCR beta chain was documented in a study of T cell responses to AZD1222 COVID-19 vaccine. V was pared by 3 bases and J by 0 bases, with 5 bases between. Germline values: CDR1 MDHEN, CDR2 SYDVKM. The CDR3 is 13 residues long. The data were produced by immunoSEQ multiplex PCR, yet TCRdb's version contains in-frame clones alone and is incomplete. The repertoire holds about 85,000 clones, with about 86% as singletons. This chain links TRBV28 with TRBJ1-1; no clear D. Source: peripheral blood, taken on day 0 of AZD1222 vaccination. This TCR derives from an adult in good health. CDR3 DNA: TGTGCCAGCAGTTTTCCCCTGAACACTGAAGCTTTCTTT. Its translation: CASSFPLNTEAFF.